These 27 T cell receptor beta chains came from one sample sequenced in a study of OX40 agonist ivuxolimab in advanced cancers. Sequencing was performed with immunoSEQ multiplex PCR; in TCRdb, only in-frame clones are kept and a portion is missing. In the table there are under 140,000 clones, around 90% of which are singletons. The sequences come from CD4+ or CD8+ T cells sorted from blood, collected in a trial of the OX40 agonist ivuxolimab. Receptors were obtained from an adult with an advanced solid tumor such as melanoma, head and neck, liver or kidney cancer.

This chain joins TRBV6-5 and TRBJ1-1; D is unclear. The CDR3 is 13 amino acids. The germline V gene has CDR1 MNHEY and CDR2 SVGAGI. With 7 bases removed from V and 6 bases from J, the gap between germline ends came to 15 bases. In nucleotides, the CDR3 is TGTGCCAGCACCACCCGGGGAGGAGCTGAAGCTTTCTTT. It specifies CASTTRGGAEAFF.

This clone was counted a single time. The chain employs TRBV2 and TRBJ2-7; no definite D call. Germline loops: CDR1 SNHLY, CDR2 FYNNEI. The CDR3 contains 14 residues. V was trimmed by 7 bases and J by 0 bases, leaving 13 bases between them. CDR3: CASTKALSSYEQYF. Written as DNA, the CDR3 is TGTGCCAGCACGAAAGCGCTCAGCTCCTACGAGCAGTACTTC.

The rearrangement joins TRBV7-2 to TRBJ1-2; D remains ambiguous. The germline gives CDR1 SGHTA, CDR2 FQGNSA. The CDR3 consists of 15 residues. The V end lost 2 bases, the J end lost 0 bases, and 10 bases lay between the germline ends. Here the CDR3 reads CASSLFSSPNYGYTF. CDR3 sequence (DNA): TGTGCCAGCAGCTTATTCTCTTCTCCTAACTATGGCTACACCTTC. Filled out from reference TRBV7-2 and TRBJ1-2, the complete variable domain reads GAGVSQSPSNKVTEKGKDVELRCDPISGHTALYWYRQSLGQGLEFLIYFQGNSAPDKSGLPSDRFSAERTGGSVSTLTIQRTQQEDSAVYLCASSLFSSPNYGYTFGSGTRLTVV.

The V and J genes are TRBV6-5 and TRBJ2-2, with 7 bases that match TRBD2. The CDR3 consists of 14 residues. V shed 7 bases, J shed 1 base, and the junction held 3 bases outside the gene matches. Germline lookup yields CDR1 MNHEY and CDR2 SVGAGI. For the CDR3, the DNA is TGTGCCAGCACCCCGGGAGGGAACACCGGGGAGCTGTTTTTT. As protein: CASTPGGNTGELFF.

The CDR3 DNA follows: TGTGCCAGCAGTGAAGGGTCCTCTCGAACTGGAAACACCATATATTTT. This codes for CASSEGSSRTGNTIYF. The genes are TRBV6-1 and TRBJ1-3; D remains unclear. The CDR3 has 16 residues. Germline CDR1 MNHNS, CDR2 SASEGT. The V gene lost 1 base and the J gene lost 2 bases, with 12 bases spanning the gap.

The CDR3 sequence: CASSPSDREAFF. DNA of the CDR3: TGTGCCAGCTCACCTTCAGACCGTGAAGCTTTCTTT. This chain joins TRBV18 and TRBJ1-1; D unresolved. This CDR3 contains 12 residues. CDR1 and CDR2 from the germline V gene are KGHSH and LQKENI. Trimming took off 3 bases at V and 7 bases at J, with 9 bases between the two ends.

This sequence joins TRBV7-8 and TRBJ1-1, with TRBD1 matching over 7 bases. The CDR3 runs to 16 residues. Germline trimming cut 5 bases from V and 0 bases from J; bases unmatched to any gene: 9. CDR1 is SGHVS and CDR2 is FQNEAQ in the germline V gene. The CDR3 protein is CASSPRDSAMNTEAFF. In nucleotides, the CDR3 is TGTGCCAGCAGCCCCCGGGACAGCGCAATGAACACTGAAGCTTTCTTT.

This chain links TRBV18 with TRBJ2-4, with TRBD2 as a possible D gene (5 bases). CDR1 and CDR2 (germline): KGHSH, LQKENI. The CDR3 consists of 17 residues. The V end was cut by 0 bases, the J end by 0 bases, with 12 bases between. CDR3 sequence: CASSPPGTRLAKNIQYF. The CDR3 nucleotides are TGTGCCAGCTCACCACCGGGCACTAGGCTAGCCAAAAACATTCAGTACTTC.

About this clone itself: One end of the junction fails to match germline, which may point to a read error. This chain uses TRBV20-1 with TRBJ1-2, with a possible D match to TRBD1 (6 bases). There are 8 residues in the CDR3. Per the germline V gene, CDR1 is DFQATT and CDR2 is SNEGSKA (reference sequence). Here the CDR3 DNA reads TGCAGTGCTAGGGACAGACACTTC. Translating it yields CSARDRHF.

The CDR3 region has the DNA TGTGCCAGCAGCTTATATCGGGGGAGAAACGAAAAACTGTTTTTT. As protein: CASSLYRGRNEKLFF. The J gene is TRBJ1-4, the V gene TRBV7-6; perhaps TRBD1 as D (5 bases). V lost 2 bases to trimming and J lost 8 bases, with 15 bases between them. Per germline, CDR1 SGHVS and CDR2 FNYEAQ. CDR3 length equals 15 residues.

The chain links TRBV6-5 to TRBJ1-2; TRBD1 agrees at 7 bases. V lost 0 bases and J lost 4; bases outside the gene matches: 8. This CDR3 has 16 amino acids. Germline V gene sequence: CDR1 MNHEY, CDR2 SVGAGI. The CDR3 sequence is CASSYSWTGSGYGYTF. The CDR3 DNA reads as TGTGCCAGCAGTTACTCCTGGACAGGCTCGGGCTATGGCTACACCTTC.

In this sample, this clone turned up once. V gene TRBV11-2 combines with J gene TRBJ1-2, with D unresolved. Germline-derived CDR1 and CDR2 are SGHAT and FQNNGV. V was pared by 0 bases and J by 3 bases, with 8 bases between. The CDR3 covers 14 residues. The CDR3, as DNA: TGTGCCAGCAGCTTAGATTCGGGCTACTATGGCTACACCTTC. Translated: CASSLDSGYYGYTF.

V and J are TRBV2 and TRBJ2-1; TRBD2 is a possible D gene (6 bases). Per the germline V gene, CDR1 is SNHLY and CDR2 is FYNNEI. This CDR3 has 14 amino acids. V dropped 2 bases and J dropped 7 bases, with 12 bases sitting between them. CDR3 sequence: CASSEMLLANEQFF. The CDR3, as DNA: TGTGCCAGCAGTGAAATGTTGCTAGCGAATGAGCAGTTCTTC. Full variable domain (remainder filled in from reference TRBV2 and TRBJ2-1): EPEVTQTPSHQVTQMGQEVILRCVPISNHLYFYWYRQILGQKVEFLVSFYNNEISEKSEIFDDQFSVERPDGSNFTLKIRSTKLEDSAMYFCASSEMLLANEQFFGPGTRLTVL.

This chain links TRBV6-5 with TRBJ1-2; D unclear. CDR3 size: 15 residues. V was clipped by 7 bases and J by 3 bases, with 18 bases between them. CDR1 and CDR2 from the germline V gene are MNHEY and SVGAGI. CDR3 nucleotide sequence: TGTGCCAGCACAAAAGGACTCTGGCGTGACTATGGCTACACCTTC. Amino acid sequence: CASTKGLWRDYGYTF.

The J gene is TRBJ1-3, the V gene TRBV10-2; D unresolved. The CDR3 is 13 amino acids. CDR1 WSHSY and CDR2 SAAADI come from the germline V gene. With 3 bases removed from V and 8 bases from J, the gap between germline ends came to 11 bases. CDR3 region: CASSESVTDTIYF. The CDR3 bases are TGCGCCAGCAGTGAATCCGTTACGGACACCATATATTTT.

The rearrangement uses TRBV19 and TRBJ1-2, with D possibly matching TRBD1 (6 bases). V was pared by 0 bases and J by 2 bases, with 19 bases between. The CDR3 totals 18 residues. Germline lookup yields CDR1 LNHDA and CDR2 SQIVND (reference sequence). CDR3 nucleotide sequence: TGTGCCAGTAGTATAGATCTATCGGCGGCCACAGGGAACTATGGCTACACCTTC. Protein product: CASSIDLSAATGNYGYTF.

V and J are TRBV21-1 and TRBJ2-7; TRBD2 is taken as the D call from the table, unchecked against the DNA. TRBV21-1 is listed as a pseudogene. CDR3 length: 16 amino acids. CDR3 protein: CASSRNETYNSYEQYF. CDR3 sequence (DNA): TGTGCCAGCAGCAGAAACGAAACCTATAACTCCTACGAGCAGTACTTC.

As for this clone: A read error may account for a junction end that differs from germline. J is TRBJ1-4 and V is TRBV7-7, with TRBD1 as a possible D gene (5 bases). The CDR3 length is 13 residues. CDR1 is SSHAT, CDR2 FNYEAQ, per germline (reference sequence). CDR3 region: CASSRGSNEKLFF. CDR3 in DNA: TGTGCTAGCAGTAGGGGCTCTAATGAAAAACTGTTTTTT.

V and J are TRBV19 and TRBJ2-2; D ambiguous. The V and J ends lost 7 bases and 4 bases respectively, with 16 bases between them. The CDR3 is made up of 15 amino acids. The germline V gene encodes CDR1 LNHDA and CDR2 SQIVND (reference sequence). The CDR3, as DNA: TGTGCCAGTAAGGGCAGTCCCACGGGCACCGGGGAGCTGTTTTTT. Protein product: CASKGSPTGTGELFF.

The V and J genes are TRBV18 and TRBJ2-2; D is perhaps TRBD2 (6 bases). Trimming took 7 bases from V and 1 from J, leaving 10 bases between them. This CDR3 is 14 amino acids long. In germline, CDR1 is KGHSH, CDR2 LQKENI. CDR3 sequence: CASLSGRNTGELFF. DNA for the CDR3: TGTGCCAGCTTGTCCGGGAGGAACACCGGGGAGCTGTTTTTT.

The rearrangement joins TRBV6-5 to TRBJ2-7; D remains ambiguous. Trimming removed 6 bases at V and 0 bases at J, with 6 bases between. Germline lookup yields CDR1 MNHEY and CDR2 SVGAGI. The length of the CDR3 is 12 residues. CDR3 in DNA: TGTGCCAGCAGCCCCTTCTCCTACGAGCAGTACTTC. Translated, it gives CASSPFSYEQYF.

The J gene is TRBJ2-5, the V gene TRBV7-2, with D perhaps matching TRBD1 or TRBD2 (6 bases each). Trimming removed 5 bases at V and 5 bases at J, with 15 bases between. The germline V gene encodes CDR1 SGHTA and CDR2 FQGNSA. The CDR3 covers 14 residues. This chain's CDR3 is CASSPWGAWETQYF. The CDR3 DNA follows: TGTGCCAGCAGCCCATGGGGGGCATGGGAGACCCAGTACTTC.

The V call is TRBV5-1, the J call TRBJ1-1; no definite D call. CDR3 size: 16 residues. Trimming took 3 bases from V and 1 from J, leaving 16 bases between them. Germline CDR1 is SGHRS and CDR2 is YFSETQ. CDR3 nucleotide sequence: TGCGCCAGCAGCTCAAGGTCGAGGAACAAGAACACTGAAGCTTTCTTT. Translated, it gives CASSSRSRNKNTEAFF.

This clone was seen only a few times. This chain uses TRBV6-6 with TRBJ1-1; D uncertain. Trimming took off 0 bases at V and 8 bases at J, with 13 bases between the two ends. The CDR3 spans 14 residues. The germline V gene has CDR1 MNHNY and CDR2 SVGAGI (reference sequence). CDR3 amino acids: CASSYSLLDPEAFF. Written as DNA, the CDR3 is TGTGCCAGCAGTTACTCGTTGTTGGATCCCGAAGCTTTCTTT.

The rearrangement joins TRBV27 to TRBJ2-2; D is possibly TRBD1 (6 bases). The CDR3 runs to 17 residues. Trimming cost V 4 bases and J 2 bases, with 17 bases left between them. Germline V CDR1 and CDR2: MNHEY, SMNVEV (reference sequence). The DNA for the CDR3 is TGTGCCAGCAGTTGGAAGACCGGGACACCTAACACCGGGGAGCTGTTTTTT. This translates into CASSWKTGTPNTGELFF.

As DNA, the CDR3 is TGTGCCAGCAGCTTCTCTAGCGGGTTAACCCCTTACGAGCAGTACTTC. It is translated as CASSFSSGLTPYEQYF. The rearrangement links TRBV5-4 to TRBJ2-7; 8 bases map to TRBD2. Germline V gene lookup returns CDR1 SGHNT and CDR2 YYREEE (reference sequence). V lost 2 bases to trimming and J lost 4 bases; unmatched junction nucleotides: 11. The CDR3 is 16 residues long.

J is TRBJ2-7 and V is TRBV6-1; a possible D gene is TRBD2 (5 bases). V was trimmed by 3 bases and J by 6 bases, leaving 21 bases between them. CDR3 length: 16 residues. Germline V lookup: CDR1 MNHNS, CDR2 SASEGT. The CDR3 protein is CASSDGSWTELTEQYF. CDR3 nucleotides: TGTGCCAGCAGTGATGGGAGCTGGACCGAATTGACCGAGCAGTACTTC.